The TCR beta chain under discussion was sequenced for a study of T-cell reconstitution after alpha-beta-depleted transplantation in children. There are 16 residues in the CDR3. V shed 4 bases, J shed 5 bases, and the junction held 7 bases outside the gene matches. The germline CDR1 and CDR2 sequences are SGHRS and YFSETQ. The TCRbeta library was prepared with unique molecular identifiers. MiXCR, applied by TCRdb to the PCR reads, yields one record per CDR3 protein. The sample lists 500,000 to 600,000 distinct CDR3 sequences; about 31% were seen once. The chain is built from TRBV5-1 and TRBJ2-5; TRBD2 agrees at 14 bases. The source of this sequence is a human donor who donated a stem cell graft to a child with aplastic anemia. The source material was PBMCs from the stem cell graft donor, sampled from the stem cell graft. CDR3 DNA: TGCGCCAGCAGCCCCGACCGACTAGCGGGAGGGGAGACCCAGTACTTC. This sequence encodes CASSPDRLAGGETQYF.